This TCR beta chain was identified during a study of T cell responses to AZD1222 COVID-19 vaccine. The CDR3 is made up of 14 amino acids. Germline values: CDR1 MNHEY, CDR2 SMNVEV (reference sequence). Between the trimmed V and J ends, which lost 0 bases and 3 bases, there was a span of 9 bases. Sequencing used immunoSEQ multiplex PCR; TCRdb keeps in-frame clones, though not all of them. The sample lists about 69,000 clones, around four fifths occurring once. Overall study results and limits: Females outnumbered males among donors, who were mostly white British; clonal diversity was possibly underestimated. Dominant CD4 TCR responses targeted spike regions 160-218 and 743-854. Reportedly, nearly half of unique spike TCRs recognized epitopes outside B.1.351/B.1.1.7 mutations.

In regard to this clone: Its matching antigen is unknown.

The chain is built from TRBV27 and TRBJ2-7; D uncertain. The sequences come from peripheral blood, collected 28 days after the second AZD1222 dose. The TCR comes from an adult who received the AZD1222 COVID-19 vaccine. This CDR3 is CASSLSPGHYEQYF. The CDR3 coding sequence is TGTGCCAGCAGTTTATCGCCAGGCCACTACGAGCAGTACTTC.